A selection of T cell receptor beta chains follows, all from one sample in a study of blood T cell repertoires in COVID-19. Sequencing used immunoSEQ multiplex PCR; TCRdb keeps in-frame clones, though not all of them. The sample has roughly 68,000 clones, around 90% seen once. Sequenced material: peripheral blood. Receptor source: a man aged 45-60 years with active COVID-19. Both conserved end residues are part of each CDR3. The D gene is left open where the match is weak. The size entry is marked missing in some rows and otherwise reads once, few, many or a size class.

V: TRBV7-9; D: TRBD2; J: TRBJ2-5; size: NA; CDR3: CASSAGTSGGAYQETQYF; DNA: TGTGCCAGCAGTGCCGGGACTAGCGGGGGGGCGTACCAAGAGACCCAGTACTTC
V: TRBV3-1/TRBV3-2; D: TRBD2; J: TRBJ2-2; size: NA; CDR3: CASSHPSGEGLAGEFTTGELFF; DNA: TGTGCCAGCAGCCATCCTTCTGGGGAAGGACTAGCGGGAGAATTTACCACCGGGGAGCTGTTTTTT
V: TRBV5-4; D: NA; J: TRBJ1-1; size: NA; CDR3: CASSNLRTENTEAFF; DNA: TGTGCCAGCAGCAATCTGCGGACAGAAAACACTGAAGCTTTCTTT
V: TRBV19; D: TRBD2; J: TRBJ2-1; size: NA; CDR3: CASSANPGLAGVVNEQFF; DNA: TGTGCCAGTAGTGCAAATCCGGGACTAGCGGGAGTGGTTAATGAGCAGTTCTTC
V: TRBV3-1/TRBV3-2; D: NA; J: TRBJ1-1; size: NA; CDR3: CASSDRNTEAFF; DNA: TGTGCCAGCAGCGACAGGAACACTGAAGCTTTCTTT
V: TRBV4-2; D: NA; J: TRBJ2-3; size: NA; CDR3: CASSEGSFSTDTQYF; DNA: TGTGCCAGCAGCGAGGGCAGCTTCTCCACAGATACGCAGTATTTT
V: TRBV7-8; D: NA; J: TRBJ1-1; size: NA; CDR3: CASSFRTEAEAFF; DNA: TGTGCCAGCAGCTTTCGGACAGAGGCTGAAGCTTTCTTT
V: TRBV7-9; D: TRBD1; J: TRBJ1-1; size: NA; CDR3: CASSSTGGSGTEAFF; DNA: TGTGCCAGCAGCTCGACAGGGGGCTCAGGCACTGAAGCTTTCTTT
V: TRBV7-7; D: NA; J: TRBJ2-2; size: NA; CDR3: CASSSGSTNTGELFF; DNA: TGTGCCAGCAGCTCGGGATCGACGAACACCGGGGAGCTGTTTTTT
V: TRBV28; D: TRBD2; J: TRBJ2-2; size: NA; CDR3: CATISGRNTGELFF; DNA: TGTGCCACTATCAGCGGGAGGAACACCGGGGAGCTGTTTTTT
V: TRBV4-2; D: TRBD1; J: TRBJ2-5; size: NA; CDR3: CASSPDSDRAAGQYF; DNA: TGTGCCAGCAGCCCCGACTCGGACAGGGCGGCGGGACAGTACTTC
V: TRBV6-1; D: NA; J: TRBJ1-2; size: NA; CDR3: CASSAGGHTGYYGYTF; DNA: TGTGCCAGCAGTGCAGGTGGGCACACAGGGTACTATGGCTACACCTTC
V: TRBV5-1; D: NA; J: TRBJ2-1; size: NA; CDR3: CASAAGSSYNEQFF; DNA: TGCGCCAGCGCGGCGGGGAGCTCCTACAATGAGCAGTTCTTC
V: TRBV14; D: TRBD1; J: TRBJ1-2; size: NA; CDR3: CASSQMGQGPTNEGYTF; DNA: TGTGCCAGCAGCCAGATGGGACAGGGCCCTACCAATGAGGGCTACACCTTC
V: TRBV29-1; D: TRBD2; J: TRBJ2-1; size: NA; CDR3: CSVHQLASEQFF; DNA: TGCAGCGTACACCAACTAGCGAGTGAGCAGTTCTTC
V: TRBV6-5; D: NA; J: TRBJ1-5; size: NA; CDR3: CASISGGFDQPQHF; DNA: TGTGCCAGCATCTCGGGGGGCTTCGATCAGCCCCAGCATTTT
V: TRBV7-2; D: TRBD1; J: TRBJ2-7; size: once; CDR3: CASSVRTGSYEQYF; DNA: TGTGCCAGCAGCGTAAGGACAGGGTCTTACGAGCAGTACTTC
V: TRBV4-3; D: NA; J: TRBJ1-2; size: few; CDR3: CASSQESSGSYGYTF; DNA: TGCGCCAGCAGCCAAGAAAGCTCGGGATCCTATGGCTACACCTTC
V: TRBV2; D: NA; J: TRBJ1-5; size: NA; CDR3: CASSYHREVVNQPQHF; DNA: TGTGCCAGCAGCTATCACAGGGAAGTGGTCAATCAGCCCCAGCATTTT
V: TRBV7-3; D: TRBD2; J: TRBJ2-1; size: NA; CDR3: CASSPSGGYEQFF; DNA: TGTGCCAGCAGCCCGAGCGGGGGCTATGAGCAGTTCTTC
V: TRBV7-2; D: NA; J: TRBJ2-1; size: NA; CDR3: CASSFRGNEQFF; DNA: TGTGCCAGCAGCTTCAGAGGCAATGAGCAGTTCTTC
V: TRBV7-8; D: NA; J: TRBJ2-5; size: few; CDR3: CASSLVGGSTGGQETQYF; DNA: TGTGCCAGCAGCTTAGTTGGGGGCTCTACGGGGGGCCAAGAGACCCAGTACTTC
V: TRBV28; D: TRBD1; J: TRBJ2-7; size: once; CDR3: CASSSRDSPYEQYF; DNA: TGTGCCAGCAGTAGCCGGGACAGTCCCTACGAGCAGTACTTC
V: TRBV6-5; D: TRBD2; J: TRBJ2-1; size: NA; CDR3: CASSFPGLAGPEQFF; DNA: TGTGCCAGCAGTTTTCCGGGACTAGCGGGGCCTGAGCAGTTCTTC
V: TRBV7-9; D: TRBD1; J: TRBJ1-1; size: NA; CDR3: CASSGGQGLTNTEAFF; DNA: TGTGCCAGCAGCGGTGGACAGGGACTTACGAACACTGAAGCTTTCTTT
V: TRBV30; D: TRBD1; J: TRBJ1-2; size: once; CDR3: CAWRGDRYGYTF; DNA: TGTGCCTGGAGGGGGGACAGGTATGGCTACACCTTC
V: TRBV11-3; D: NA; J: TRBJ2-7; size: NA; CDR3: CASSLDYGEQYF; DNA: TGTGCCAGCAGCTTAGACTATGGCGAGCAGTACTTC
V: TRBV6-6; D: TRBD1; J: TRBJ1-1; size: NA; CDR3: CATQGAVAFF; DNA: TGTGCCACACAGGGGGCCGTAGCTTTCTTT
V: TRBV9; D: TRBD2; J: TRBJ2-3; size: NA; CDR3: CASSALANGRADTQYF; DNA: TGTGCCAGCAGTGCCCTAGCCAACGGGAGGGCGGATACGCAGTATTTT
V: TRBV21-1; D: NA; J: TRBJ1-5; size: NA; CDR3: CASSRARVSQGNQPQHF; DNA: TGTGCCAGCAGCAGGGCCAGAGTGAGTCAGGGCAATCAGCCCCAGCATTTT
V: TRBV9; D: TRBD1; J: TRBJ1-2; size: NA; CDR3: CASSPRGDSYGYTF; DNA: TGTGCCAGCAGCCCCCGAGGGGACAGTTATGGCTACACCTTC
V: TRBV9; D: TRBD1; J: TRBJ2-5; size: NA; CDR3: CASSRQGETQYF; DNA: TGTGCCAGCAGCAGACAGGGGGAGACCCAGTACTTC
V: TRBV7-7; D: NA; J: TRBJ2-5; size: NA; CDR3: CASSFGLAGGVETQYF; DNA: TGTGCCAGCAGCTTCGGACTAGCAGGGGGTGTGGAGACCCAGTACTTC
V: TRBV5-1; D: NA; J: TRBJ1-2; size: NA; CDR3: CASSPGGINYGYTF; DNA: TGCGCCAGCAGCCCAGGAGGAATTAACTATGGCTACACCTTC
V: TRBV5-1; D: NA; J: TRBJ1-1; size: NA; CDR3: CASGPTEIGNTEAFF; DNA: TGCGCCAGCGGCCCGACAGAAATAGGGAACACTGAAGCTTTCTTT
V: TRBV7-2; D: TRBD1; J: TRBJ2-3; size: few; CDR3: CASSLTGGTDTQYF; DNA: TGTGCCAGCAGCTTGACAGGGGGCACAGATACGCAGTATTTT